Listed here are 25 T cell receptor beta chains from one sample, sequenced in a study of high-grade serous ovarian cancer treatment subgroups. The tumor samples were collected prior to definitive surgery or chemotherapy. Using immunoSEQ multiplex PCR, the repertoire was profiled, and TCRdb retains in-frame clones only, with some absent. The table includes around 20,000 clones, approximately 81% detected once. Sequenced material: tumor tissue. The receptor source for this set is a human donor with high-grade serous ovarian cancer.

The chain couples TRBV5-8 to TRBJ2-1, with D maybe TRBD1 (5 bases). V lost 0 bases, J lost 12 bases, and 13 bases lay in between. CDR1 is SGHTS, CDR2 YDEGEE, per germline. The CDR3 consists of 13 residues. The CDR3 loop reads CASSLEVLRGQFF. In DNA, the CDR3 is TGTGCCAGCAGCTTGGAGGTATTAAGGGGGCAGTTCTTC.

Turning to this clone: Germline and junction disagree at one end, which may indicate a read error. For the CDR3, the DNA is TGTGCCAGCAGCCCCCCGGGACACGTCCACGAGCAGTACTTC. Its protein is CASSPPGHVHEQYF. V gene TRBV4-1 combines with J gene TRBJ2-7; possible D gene TRBD1, 6 bases. Germline CDR1 reads MGHRA; CDR2 reads YSYEKL. The CDR3 is 14 residues long.

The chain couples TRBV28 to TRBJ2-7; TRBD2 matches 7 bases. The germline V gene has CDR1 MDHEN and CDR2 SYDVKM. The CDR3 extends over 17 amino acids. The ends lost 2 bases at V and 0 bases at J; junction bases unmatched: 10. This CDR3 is CASSLRGAGSSSYEQYF. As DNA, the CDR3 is TGTGCCAGCAGTTTAAGGGGAGCGGGATCAAGCTCCTACGAGCAGTACTTC.

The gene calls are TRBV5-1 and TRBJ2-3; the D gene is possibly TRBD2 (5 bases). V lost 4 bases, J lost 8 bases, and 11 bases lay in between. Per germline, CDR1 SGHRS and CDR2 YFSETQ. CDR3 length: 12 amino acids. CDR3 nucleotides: TGCGCCAGCAGCAGGGCGGGTGTTACGCAGTATTTT. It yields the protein CASSRAGVTQYF.

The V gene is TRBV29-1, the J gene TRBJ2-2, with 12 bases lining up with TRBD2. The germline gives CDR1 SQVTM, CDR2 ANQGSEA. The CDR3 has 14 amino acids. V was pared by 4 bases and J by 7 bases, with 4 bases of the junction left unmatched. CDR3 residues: CSVGLAGAGGELFF. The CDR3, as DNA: TGCAGCGTTGGACTAGCGGGAGCCGGCGGGGAGCTGTTTTTT.

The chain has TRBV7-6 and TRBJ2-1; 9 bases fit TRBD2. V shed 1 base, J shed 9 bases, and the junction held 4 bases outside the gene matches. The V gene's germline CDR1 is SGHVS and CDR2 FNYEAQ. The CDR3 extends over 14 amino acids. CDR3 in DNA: TGTGCCAGCAGCTTAGGGGCGGGAGGGGGTGAGCAGTTCTTC. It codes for CASSLGAGGGEQFF.

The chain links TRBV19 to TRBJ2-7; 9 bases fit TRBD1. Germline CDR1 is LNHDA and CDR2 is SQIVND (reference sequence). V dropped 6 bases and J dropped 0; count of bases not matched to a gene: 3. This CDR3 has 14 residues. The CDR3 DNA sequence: TGTGCCAGTAGCCCGGACAGGGGCTCCTACGAGCAGTACTTC. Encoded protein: CASSPDRGSYEQYF.

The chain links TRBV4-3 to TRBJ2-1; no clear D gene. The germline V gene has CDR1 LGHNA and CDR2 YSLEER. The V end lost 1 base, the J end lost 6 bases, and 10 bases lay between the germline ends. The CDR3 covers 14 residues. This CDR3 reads CASSQVGVGNEQFF. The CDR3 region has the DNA TGCGCCAGCAGCCAAGTGGGCGTCGGCAATGAGCAGTTCTTC.

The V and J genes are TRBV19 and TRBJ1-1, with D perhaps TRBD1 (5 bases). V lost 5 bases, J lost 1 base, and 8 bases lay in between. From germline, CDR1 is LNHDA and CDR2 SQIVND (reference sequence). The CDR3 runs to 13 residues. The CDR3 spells CASSPTGNTEAFF. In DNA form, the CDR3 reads TGTGCCAGTAGTCCTACAGGGAACACTGAAGCTTTCTTT.

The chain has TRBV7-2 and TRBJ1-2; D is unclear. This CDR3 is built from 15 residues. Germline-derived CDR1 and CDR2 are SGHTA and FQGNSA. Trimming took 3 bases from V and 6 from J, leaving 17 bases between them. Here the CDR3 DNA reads TGTGCCAGCAGCTTGCGCCCGGCAGATCACAATGGCTACACCTTC. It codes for CASSLRPADHNGYTF.

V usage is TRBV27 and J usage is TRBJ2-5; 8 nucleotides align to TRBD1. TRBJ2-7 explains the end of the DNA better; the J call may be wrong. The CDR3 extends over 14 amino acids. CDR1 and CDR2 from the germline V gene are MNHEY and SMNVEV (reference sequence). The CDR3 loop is CASSSRQGTYEQYF. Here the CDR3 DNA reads TGTGCCAGCAGTTCCCGACAGGGGACCTACGAGCAGTACTTC.

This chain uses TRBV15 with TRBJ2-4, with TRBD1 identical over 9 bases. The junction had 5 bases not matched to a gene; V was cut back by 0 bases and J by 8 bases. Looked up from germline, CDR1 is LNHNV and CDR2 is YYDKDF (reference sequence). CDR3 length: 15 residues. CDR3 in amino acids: CATSRDGTGRHIQYF. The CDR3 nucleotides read TGTGCCACCAGCAGAGATGGGACAGGGCGACACATTCAGTACTTC.

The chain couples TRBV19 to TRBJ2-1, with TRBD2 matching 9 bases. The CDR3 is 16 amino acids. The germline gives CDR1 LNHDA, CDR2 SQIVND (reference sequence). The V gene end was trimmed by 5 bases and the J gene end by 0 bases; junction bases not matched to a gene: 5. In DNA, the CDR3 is TGTGCCAGTAGTTTTTTAGCGGGAGACTCCTACAATGAGCAGTTCTTC. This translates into CASSFLAGDSYNEQFF.

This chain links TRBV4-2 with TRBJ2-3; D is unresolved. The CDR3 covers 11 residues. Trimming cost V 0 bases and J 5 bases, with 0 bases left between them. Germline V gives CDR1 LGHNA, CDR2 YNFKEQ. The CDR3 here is CASSQEDTQYF. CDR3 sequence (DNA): TGTGCCAGCAGCCAAGAAGATACGCAGTATTTT.

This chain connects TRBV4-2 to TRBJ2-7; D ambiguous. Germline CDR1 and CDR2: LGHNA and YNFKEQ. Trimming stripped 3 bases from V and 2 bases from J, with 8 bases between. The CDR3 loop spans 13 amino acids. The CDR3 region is CASSQWVTYEQYF. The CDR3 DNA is TGTGCCAGCAGCCAGTGGGTTACCTACGAGCAGTACTTC.

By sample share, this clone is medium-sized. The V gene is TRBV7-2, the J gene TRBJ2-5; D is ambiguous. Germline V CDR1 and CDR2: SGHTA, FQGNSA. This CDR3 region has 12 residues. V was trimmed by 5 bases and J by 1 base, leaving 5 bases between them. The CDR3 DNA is TGTGCCAGCAGCGTACCCCAAGAGACCCAGTACTTC. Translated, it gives CASSVPQETQYF.

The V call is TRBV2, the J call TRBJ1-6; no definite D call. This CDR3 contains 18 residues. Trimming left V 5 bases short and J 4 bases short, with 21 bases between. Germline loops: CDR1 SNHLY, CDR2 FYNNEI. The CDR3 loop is CASSPNIAPSRYNSPLHF. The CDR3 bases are TGTGCCAGCAGTCCAAATATTGCCCCAAGCCGATATAATTCACCCCTCCACTTT. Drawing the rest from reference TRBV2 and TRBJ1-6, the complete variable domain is EPEVTQTPSHQVTQMGQEVILRCVPISNHLYFYWYRQILGQKVEFLVSFYNNEISEKSEIFDDQFSVERPDGSNFTLKIRSTKLEDSAMYFCASSPNIAPSRYNSPLHFGNGTRLTVT.

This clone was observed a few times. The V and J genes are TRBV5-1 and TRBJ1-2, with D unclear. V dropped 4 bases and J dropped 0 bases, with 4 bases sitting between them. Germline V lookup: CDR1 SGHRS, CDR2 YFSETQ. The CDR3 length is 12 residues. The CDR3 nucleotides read TGCGCCAGCAGCCCAGCTAACTATGGCTACACCTTC. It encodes CASSPANYGYTF.

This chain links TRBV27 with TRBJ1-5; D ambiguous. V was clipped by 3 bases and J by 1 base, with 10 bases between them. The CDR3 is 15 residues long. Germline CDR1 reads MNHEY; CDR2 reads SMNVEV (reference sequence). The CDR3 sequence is CASSLFGMSNQPQHF. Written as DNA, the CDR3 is TGTGCCAGCAGTTTGTTCGGGATGAGCAATCAGCCCCAGCATTTT.

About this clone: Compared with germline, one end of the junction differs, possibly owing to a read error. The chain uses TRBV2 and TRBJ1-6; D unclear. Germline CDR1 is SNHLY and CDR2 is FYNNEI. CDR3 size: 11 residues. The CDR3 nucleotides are TGTGCCAGCAGTGAAGCCTCCAACCGCAACTTT. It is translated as CASSEASNRNF.

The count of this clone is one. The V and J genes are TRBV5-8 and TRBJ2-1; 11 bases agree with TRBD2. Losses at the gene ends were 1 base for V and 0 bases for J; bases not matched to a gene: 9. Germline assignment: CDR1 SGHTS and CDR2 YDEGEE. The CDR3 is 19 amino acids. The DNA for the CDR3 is TGTGCCAGCAGCTTGATGATGTTTAGCGGGAGGGCCTCCTACAATGAGCAGTTCTTC. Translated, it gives CASSLMMFSGRASYNEQFF.

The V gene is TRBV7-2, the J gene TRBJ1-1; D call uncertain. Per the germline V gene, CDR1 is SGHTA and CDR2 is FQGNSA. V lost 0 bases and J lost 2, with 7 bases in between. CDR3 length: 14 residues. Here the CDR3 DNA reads TGTGCCAGCAGCTTAGCCGGCAGCAACACTGAAGCTTTCTTT. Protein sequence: CASSLAGSNTEAFF. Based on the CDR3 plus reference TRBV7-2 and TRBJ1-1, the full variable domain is GAGVSQSPSNKVTEKGKDVELRCDPISGHTALYWYRQSLGQGLEFLIYFQGNSAPDKSGLPSDRFSAERTGGSVSTLTIQRTQQEDSAVYLCASSLAGSNTEAFFGQGTRLTVV.

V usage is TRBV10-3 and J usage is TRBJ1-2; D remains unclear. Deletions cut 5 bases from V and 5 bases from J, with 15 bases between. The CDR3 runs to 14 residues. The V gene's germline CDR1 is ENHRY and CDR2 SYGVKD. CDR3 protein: CAISPALDGYGYTF. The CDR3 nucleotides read TGTGCCATCAGTCCGGCGCTCGACGGTTATGGCTACACCTTC.

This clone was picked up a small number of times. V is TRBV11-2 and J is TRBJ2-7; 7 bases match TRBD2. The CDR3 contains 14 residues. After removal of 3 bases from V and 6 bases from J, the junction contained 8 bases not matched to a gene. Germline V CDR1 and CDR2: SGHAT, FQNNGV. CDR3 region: CASSFQRGGLEQYF. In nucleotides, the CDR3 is TGTGCCAGCAGCTTCCAGCGGGGAGGCCTCGAGCAGTACTTC.

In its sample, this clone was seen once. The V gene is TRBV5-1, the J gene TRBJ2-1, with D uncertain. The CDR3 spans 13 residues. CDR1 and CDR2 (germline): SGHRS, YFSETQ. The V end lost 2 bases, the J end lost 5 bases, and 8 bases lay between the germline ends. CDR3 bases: TGCGCCAGCAGCTTTTTAGGACACAATGAGCAGTTCTTC. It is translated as CASSFLGHNEQFF.